This is a list of T cell receptor beta chains from one sample in a study of blood T cell repertoires in COVID-19. The repertoire was sequenced with immunoSEQ multiplex PCR; TCRdb's copy has only in-frame clones and lacks some. The table includes roughly 43,000 clones, around 80% detected once. What was sequenced was peripheral blood. These receptors originate from a woman aged 55-75 years with acute or convalescent COVID-19. CDR3s include the opening cysteine and the closing phenylalanine or tryptophan. A D gene is named only where the DNA matches it firmly. Not all rows give a size; the values are once, few, many and, for expanded clones, a class.

D: -
V: TRBV30
size: few
J: TRBJ1-4
CDR3: CAWSVTGNEKLFF
DNA: TGTGCCTGGAGTGTAACGGGAAATGAAAAACTGTTTTTT

D: TRBD1
V: TRBV24-1
size: few
J: TRBJ2-2
CDR3: CATRAGTGDTGELFF
DNA: TGTGCCACCAGAGCCGGGACAGGGGATACCGGGGAGCTGTTTTTT

D: -
V: TRBV6-5
size: -
J: TRBJ1-1
CDR3: CASSYGATGWAEAFF
DNA: TGTGCCAGCAGTTATGGAGCGACAGGTTGGGCTGAAGCTTTCTTT

D: -
V: TRBV15
size: -
J: TRBJ2-2
CDR3: CATSRDLRGAGTGELFF
DNA: TGTGCCACCAGCAGAGATCTTCGGGGGGCCGGGACCGGGGAGCTGTTTTTT

D: -
V: TRBV27
size: -
J: TRBJ2-7
CDR3: CASSNTLGAEYEQYF
DNA: TGTGCCAGCAGTAATACCTTGGGAGCTGAATACGAGCAGTACTTC

D: TRBD1
V: TRBV6-5
size: few
J: TRBJ1-2
CDR3: CASSDSGTAYGYTF
DNA: TGTGCCAGCAGTGACTCCGGGACAGCCTATGGCTACACCTTC

D: TRBD1
V: TRBV14
size: once
J: TRBJ1-6
CDR3: CASSLGRGPQEPLHF
DNA: TGTGCCAGCAGCCTCGGCAGGGGGCCTCAGGAACCCCTCCACTTT

D: -
V: TRBV27
size: -
J: TRBJ1-5
CDR3: CASSLSITAVGNQPQHF
DNA: TGTGCCAGCAGTTTATCAATTACCGCGGTAGGCAATCAGCCCCAGCATTTT

D: TRBD1
V: TRBV12-5
size: -
J: TRBJ1-5
CDR3: CASGPDREDQPQHF
DNA: TGTGCTAGTGGACCCGACAGGGAGGACCAGCCCCAGCATTTT

D: TRBD2
V: TRBV7-3
size: -
J: TRBJ2-1
CDR3: CASSLTSTGGYNEQFF
DNA: TGTGCCAGCAGCTTAACGTCCACGGGGGGGTACAATGAGCAGTTCTTC

D: -
V: TRBV19
size: -
J: TRBJ1-3
CDR3: CASSARTLSGNTIYF
DNA: TGTGCCAGTAGTGCGAGGACACTCTCTGGAAACACCATATATTTT

D: -
V: TRBV2
size: -
J: TRBJ2-1
CDR3: CASSYPRSSYNEQFF
DNA: TGTGCCAGCAGTTACCCGCGGAGCTCCTACAATGAGCAGTTCTTC

D: TRBD1
V: TRBV7-2
size: -
J: TRBJ2-1
CDR3: CASSRGLRENEQFF
DNA: TGTGCCAGCAGCAGGGGGCTGAGAGAAAATGAGCAGTTCTTC